This T cell receptor (beta chain) emerged from a study of CD8 T cells in ankylosing spondylitis. Study results and limitations: In ankylosing spondylitis blood, a motif of roughly 8 highly homologous TCR beta variants appeared characteristic.

Germline V gene sequence: CDR1 LGHDT, CDR2 YNNKEL (reference sequence). V dropped 5 bases and J dropped 7 bases, with 21 bases sitting between them. This CDR3 comprises 15 residues. Scientists made TCR beta libraries using quantitative 5'-RACE with molecular barcodes. TCRdb ran MiXCR on the 5' RACE reads and lists one entry per CDR3 protein. The sample includes roughly 300,000 distinct CDR3 sequences, less than 10% of them seen just once. As concerns this clonotype: As yet, its antigen is unknown.

The V and J genes are TRBV3-1 and TRBJ2-7; tentatively, D is TRBD1 or TRBD2 (5 bases each). Specimen: blood, either unsorted or a sorted T cell fraction (not recorded which). The TCR sequence derives from a male donor with ankylosing spondylitis. The CDR3 DNA sequence: TGTGCCAGCAGCATCTGGGACGCCGAGGGTTTGGAGCAGTACTTC. Protein: CASSIWDAEGLEQYF.